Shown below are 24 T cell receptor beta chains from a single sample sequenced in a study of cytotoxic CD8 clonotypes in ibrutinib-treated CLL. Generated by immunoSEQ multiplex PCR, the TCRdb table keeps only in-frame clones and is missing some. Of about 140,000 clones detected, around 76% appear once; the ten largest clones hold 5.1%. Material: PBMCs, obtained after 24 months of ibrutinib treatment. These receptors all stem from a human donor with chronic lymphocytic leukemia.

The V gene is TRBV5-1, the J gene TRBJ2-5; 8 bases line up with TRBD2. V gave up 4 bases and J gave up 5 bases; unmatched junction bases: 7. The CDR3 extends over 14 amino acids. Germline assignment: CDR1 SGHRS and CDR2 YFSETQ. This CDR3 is CASSLGAGGETQYF. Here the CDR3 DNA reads TGCGCCAGCAGCCTGGGGGCGGGAGGTGAGACCCAGTACTTC.

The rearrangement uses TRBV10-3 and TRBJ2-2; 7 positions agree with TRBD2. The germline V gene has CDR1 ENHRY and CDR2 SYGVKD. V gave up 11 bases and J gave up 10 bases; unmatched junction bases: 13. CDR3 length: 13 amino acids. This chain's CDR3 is CASGPGGSLELFF. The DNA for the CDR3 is TGTGCCTCCGGTCCGGGCGGGAGTTTGGAGCTGTTTTTT.

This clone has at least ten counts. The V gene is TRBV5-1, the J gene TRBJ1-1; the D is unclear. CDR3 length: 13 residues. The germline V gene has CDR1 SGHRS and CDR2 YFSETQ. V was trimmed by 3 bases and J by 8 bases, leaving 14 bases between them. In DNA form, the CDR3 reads TGCGCCAGCAGCTGGGAGACCCCGGGGGAAGCTTTCTTT. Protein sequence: CASSWETPGEAFF. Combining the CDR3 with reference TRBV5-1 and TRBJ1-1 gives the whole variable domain KAGVTQTPRYLIKTRGQQVTLSCSPISGHRSVSWYQQTPGQGLQFLFEYFSETQRNKGNFPGRFSGRQFSNSRSEMNVSTLELGDSALYLCASSWETPGEAFFGQGTRLTVV.

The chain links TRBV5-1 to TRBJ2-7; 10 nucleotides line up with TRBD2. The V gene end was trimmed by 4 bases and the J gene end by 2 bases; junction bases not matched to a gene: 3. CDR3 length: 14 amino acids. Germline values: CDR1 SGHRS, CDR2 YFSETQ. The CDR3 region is CASSPGTSAYEQYF. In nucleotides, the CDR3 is TGCGCCAGCAGCCCCGGGACTAGCGCCTACGAGCAGTACTTC.

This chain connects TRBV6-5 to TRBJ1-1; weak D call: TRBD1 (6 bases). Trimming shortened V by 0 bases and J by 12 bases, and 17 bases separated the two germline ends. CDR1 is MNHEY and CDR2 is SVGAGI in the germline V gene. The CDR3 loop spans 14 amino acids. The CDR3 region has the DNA TGTGCCAGCAGTTACTCGAGTAATGGGGGCGAGACTTTCTTT. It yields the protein CASSYSSNGGETFF.

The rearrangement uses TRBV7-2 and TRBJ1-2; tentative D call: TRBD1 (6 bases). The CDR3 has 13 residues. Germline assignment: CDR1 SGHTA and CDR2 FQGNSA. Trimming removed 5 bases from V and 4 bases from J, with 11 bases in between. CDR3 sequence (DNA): TGTGCCAGCAGCCACAGGGACGGCTATGGCTACACCTTC. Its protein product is CASSHRDGYGYTF.

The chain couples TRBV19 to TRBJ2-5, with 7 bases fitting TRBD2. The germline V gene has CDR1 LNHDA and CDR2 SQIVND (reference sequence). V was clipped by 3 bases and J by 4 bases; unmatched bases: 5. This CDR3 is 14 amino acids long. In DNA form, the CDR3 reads TGTGCCAGTAGTATCCGGGAGGACTCAGAGACCCAGTACTTC. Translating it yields CASSIREDSETQYF.

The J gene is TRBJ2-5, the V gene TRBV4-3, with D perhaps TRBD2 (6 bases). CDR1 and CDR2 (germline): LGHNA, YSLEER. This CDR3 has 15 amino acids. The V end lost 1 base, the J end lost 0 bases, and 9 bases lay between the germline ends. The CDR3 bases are TGCGCCAGCAGCCAAGGGGCGGGGTACCAAGAGACCCAGTACTTC. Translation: CASSQGAGYQETQYF.

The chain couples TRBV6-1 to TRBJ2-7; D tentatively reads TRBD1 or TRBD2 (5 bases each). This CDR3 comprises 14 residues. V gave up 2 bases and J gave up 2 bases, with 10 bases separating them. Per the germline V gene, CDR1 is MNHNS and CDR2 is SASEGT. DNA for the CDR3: TGTGCCAGCAGTGAAAGGGGCGGGCCCTACGAGCAGTACTTC. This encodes CASSERGGPYEQYF.

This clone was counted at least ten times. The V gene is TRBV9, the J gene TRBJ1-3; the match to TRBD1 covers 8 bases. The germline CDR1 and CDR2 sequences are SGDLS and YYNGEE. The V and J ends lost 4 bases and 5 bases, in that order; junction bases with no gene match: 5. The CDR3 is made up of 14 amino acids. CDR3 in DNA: TGTGCCAGCAGCCCTTGGACAGGGAGAAACACCATATATTTT. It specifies CASSPWTGRNTIYF.

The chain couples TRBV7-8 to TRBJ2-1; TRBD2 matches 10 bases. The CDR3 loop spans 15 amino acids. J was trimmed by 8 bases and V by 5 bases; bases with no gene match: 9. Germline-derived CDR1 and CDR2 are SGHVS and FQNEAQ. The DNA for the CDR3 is TGTGCCAGCAGCGCCAAGCGGGAGGGATACCATGAGCAGTTCTTC. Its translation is CASSAKREGYHEQFF.

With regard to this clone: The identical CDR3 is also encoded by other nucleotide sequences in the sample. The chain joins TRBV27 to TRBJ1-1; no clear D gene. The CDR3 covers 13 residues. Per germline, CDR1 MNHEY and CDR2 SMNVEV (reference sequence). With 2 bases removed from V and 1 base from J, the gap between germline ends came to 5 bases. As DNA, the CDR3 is TGTGCCAGCAGTTTAAGACGGAACACTGAAGCTTTCTTT. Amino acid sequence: CASSLRRNTEAFF.

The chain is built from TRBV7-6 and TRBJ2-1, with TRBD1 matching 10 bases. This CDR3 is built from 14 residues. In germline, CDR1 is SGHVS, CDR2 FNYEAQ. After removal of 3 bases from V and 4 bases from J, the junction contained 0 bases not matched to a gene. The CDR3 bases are TGTGCCAGCAGCTTGGGACAGGGGTACAATGAGCAGTTCTTC. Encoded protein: CASSLGQGYNEQFF.

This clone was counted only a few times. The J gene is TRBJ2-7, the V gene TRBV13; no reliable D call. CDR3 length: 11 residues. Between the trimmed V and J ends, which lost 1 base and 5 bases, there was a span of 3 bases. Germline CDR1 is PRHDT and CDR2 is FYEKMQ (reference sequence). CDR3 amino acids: CASSLANEQYF. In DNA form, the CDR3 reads TGTGCCAGCAGCTTAGCCAACGAGCAGTACTTC.

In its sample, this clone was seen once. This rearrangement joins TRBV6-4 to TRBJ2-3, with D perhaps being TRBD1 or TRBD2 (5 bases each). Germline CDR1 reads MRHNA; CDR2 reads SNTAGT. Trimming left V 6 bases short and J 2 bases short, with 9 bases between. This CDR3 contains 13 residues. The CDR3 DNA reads TGTGCCAGCAGCCCCGGGGCCACAGATACGCAGTATTTT. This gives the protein CASSPGATDTQYF.

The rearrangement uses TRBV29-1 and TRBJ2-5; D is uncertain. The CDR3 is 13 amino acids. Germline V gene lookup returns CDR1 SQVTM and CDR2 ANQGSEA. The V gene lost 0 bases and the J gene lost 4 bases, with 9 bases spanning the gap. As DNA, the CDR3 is TGCAGCGTTGAAGATCGGGTGGGAGAGACCCAGTACTTC. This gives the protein CSVEDRVGETQYF. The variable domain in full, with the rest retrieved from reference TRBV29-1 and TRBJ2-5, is SAVISQKPSRDICQRGTSLTIQCQVDSQVTMMFWYRQQPGQSLTLIATANQGSEATYESGFVIDKFPISRPNLTFSTLTVSNMSPEDSSIYLCSVEDRVGETQYFGPGTRLLVL.

CDR3 DNA sequence: TGCGCCAGCAGCGCTGGGGGGGGACACCCGGAGCAGTTCTTC. This sequence encodes CASSAGGGHPEQFF. The chain employs TRBV5-1 and TRBJ2-1, with D maybe TRBD2 (7 bases). The length of the CDR3 is 14 residues. Per germline, CDR1 SGHRS and CDR2 YFSETQ. V lost 4 bases, J lost 10 bases, and 18 bases lay in between. The variable domain in full, with the rest retrieved from reference TRBV5-1 and TRBJ2-1, is KAGVTQTPRYLIKTRGQQVTLSCSPISGHRSVSWYQQTPGQGLQFLFEYFSETQRNKGNFPGRFSGRQFSNSRSEMNVSTLELGDSALYLCASSAGGGHPEQFFGPGTRLTVL.

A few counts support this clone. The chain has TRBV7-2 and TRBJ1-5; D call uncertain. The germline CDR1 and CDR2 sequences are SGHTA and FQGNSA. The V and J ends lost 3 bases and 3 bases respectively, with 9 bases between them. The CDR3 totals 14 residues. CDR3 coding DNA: TGTGCCAGCAGCTTCGAGGGCCACAATCAGCCCCAGCATTTT. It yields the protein CASSFEGHNQPQHF.

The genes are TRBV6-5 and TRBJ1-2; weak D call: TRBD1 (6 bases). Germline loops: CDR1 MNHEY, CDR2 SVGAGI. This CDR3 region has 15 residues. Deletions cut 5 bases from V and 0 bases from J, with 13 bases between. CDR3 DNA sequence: TGTGCCAGCAGTCGGGGGGGCCGAGCTAACTATGGCTACACCTTC. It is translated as CASSRGGRANYGYTF.

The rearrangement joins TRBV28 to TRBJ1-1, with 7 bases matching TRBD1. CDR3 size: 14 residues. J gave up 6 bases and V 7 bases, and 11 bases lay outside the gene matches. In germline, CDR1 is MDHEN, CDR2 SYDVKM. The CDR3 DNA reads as TGTGCCAGCACCATTTCCTCCGGGACAGCTGAAGCTTTCTTT. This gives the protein CASTISSGTAEAFF. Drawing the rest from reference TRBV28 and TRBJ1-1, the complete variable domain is DVKVTQSSRYLVKRTGEKVFLECVQDMDHENMFWYRQDPGLGLRLIYFSYDVKMKEKGDIPEGYSVSREKKERFSLILESASTNQTSMYLCASTISSGTAEAFFGQGTRLTVV.

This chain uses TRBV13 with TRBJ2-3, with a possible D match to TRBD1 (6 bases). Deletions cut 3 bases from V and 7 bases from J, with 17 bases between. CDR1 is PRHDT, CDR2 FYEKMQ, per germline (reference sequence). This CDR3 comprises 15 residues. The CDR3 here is CASSFPPGAGYTQYF. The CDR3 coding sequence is TGTGCCAGCAGCTTCCCGCCAGGGGCCGGGTATACGCAGTATTTT.

CDR3 sequence (DNA): TGCGCCAGCAGTCATCGGACTAGCGGGAGTGGCACCGGGGAGCTGTTTTTT. This codes for CASSHRTSGSGTGELFF. This chain joins TRBV23-1 and TRBJ2-2; 13 bases fit TRBD2. TRBV23-1 is identified as an open reading frame with a role that is uncertain. This CDR3 has 17 residues. The junction had 5 bases not matched to a gene; V was cut back by 3 bases and J by 4 bases.

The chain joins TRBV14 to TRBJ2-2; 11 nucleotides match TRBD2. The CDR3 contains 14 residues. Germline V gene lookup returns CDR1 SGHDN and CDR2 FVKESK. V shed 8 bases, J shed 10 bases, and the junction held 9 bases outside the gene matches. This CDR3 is CASRKGTSGAELFF. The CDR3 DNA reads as TGTGCCAGCCGGAAAGGGACTAGCGGTGCGGAGCTGTTTTTT.

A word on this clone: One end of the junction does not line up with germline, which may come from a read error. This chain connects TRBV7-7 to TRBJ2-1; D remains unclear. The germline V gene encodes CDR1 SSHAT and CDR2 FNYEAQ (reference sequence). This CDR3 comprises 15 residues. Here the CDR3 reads CASSLDTNSYNEQFF. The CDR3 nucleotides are TGTGCTAGCAGCTTAGACACCAACTCCTACAATGAGCAGTTCTTC.